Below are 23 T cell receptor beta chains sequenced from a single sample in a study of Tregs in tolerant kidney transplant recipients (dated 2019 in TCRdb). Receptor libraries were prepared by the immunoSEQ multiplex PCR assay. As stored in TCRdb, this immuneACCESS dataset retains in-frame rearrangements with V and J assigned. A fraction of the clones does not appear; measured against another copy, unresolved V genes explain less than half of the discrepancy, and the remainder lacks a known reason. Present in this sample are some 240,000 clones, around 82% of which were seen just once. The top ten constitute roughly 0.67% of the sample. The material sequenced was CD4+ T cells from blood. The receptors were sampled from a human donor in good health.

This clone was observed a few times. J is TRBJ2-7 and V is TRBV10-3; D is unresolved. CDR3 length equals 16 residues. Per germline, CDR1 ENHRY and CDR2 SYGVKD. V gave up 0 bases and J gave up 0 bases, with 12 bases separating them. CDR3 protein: CAISESSLDSSYEQYF. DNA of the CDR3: TGTGCCATCAGTGAGTCGAGCCTCGATAGCTCCTACGAGCAGTACTTC.

The CDR3 DNA is TGTGCCAGCACCCCGGGGCAGGGCTCTGGAAACACCATATATTTT. It codes for CASTPGQGSGNTIYF. The chain carries TRBV2 and TRBJ1-3, with D perhaps matching TRBD1 (5 bases). The V gene lost 7 bases and the J gene lost 0 bases, with 13 bases spanning the gap. CDR1 and CDR2 from the germline V gene are SNHLY and FYNNEI. This CDR3 region has 15 residues.

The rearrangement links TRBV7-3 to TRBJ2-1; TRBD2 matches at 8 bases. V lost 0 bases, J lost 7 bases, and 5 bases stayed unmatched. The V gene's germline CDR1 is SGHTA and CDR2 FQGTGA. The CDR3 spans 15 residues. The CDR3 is CASSLTVAGLNEQFF. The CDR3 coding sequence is TGTGCCAGCAGCTTAACTGTAGCGGGGTTGAATGAGCAGTTCTTC.

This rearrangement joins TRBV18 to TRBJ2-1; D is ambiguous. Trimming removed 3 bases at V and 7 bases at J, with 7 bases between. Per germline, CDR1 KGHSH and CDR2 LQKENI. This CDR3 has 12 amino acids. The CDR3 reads CASSPRMNEQFF. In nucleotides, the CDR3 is TGTGCCAGCTCACCGCGAATGAATGAGCAGTTCTTC. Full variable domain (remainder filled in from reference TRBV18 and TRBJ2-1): NAGVMQNPRHLVRRRGQEARLRCSPMKGHSHVYWYRQLPEEGLKFMVYLQKENIIDESGMPKERFSAEFPKEGPSILRIQQVVRGDSAAYFCASSPRMNEQFFGPGTRLTVL.

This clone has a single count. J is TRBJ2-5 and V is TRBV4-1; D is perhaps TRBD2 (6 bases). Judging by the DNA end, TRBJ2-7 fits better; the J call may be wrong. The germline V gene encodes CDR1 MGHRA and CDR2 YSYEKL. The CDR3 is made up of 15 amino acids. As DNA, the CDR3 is TGCGCCAGCAGCCAACGGGCAGGGAGGACCTACGAGCAGTACTTC. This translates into CASSQRAGRTYEQYF.

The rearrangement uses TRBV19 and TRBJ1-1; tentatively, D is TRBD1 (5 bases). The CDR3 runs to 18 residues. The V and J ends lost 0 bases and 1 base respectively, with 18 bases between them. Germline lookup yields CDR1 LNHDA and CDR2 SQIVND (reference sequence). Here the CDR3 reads CASSIEAAGPGSNTEAFF. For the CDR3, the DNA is TGTGCCAGTAGTATAGAGGCGGCAGGGCCCGGGTCGAACACTGAAGCTTTCTTT. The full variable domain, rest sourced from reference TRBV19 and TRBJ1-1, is DGGITQSPKYLFRKEGQNVTLSCEQNLNHDAMYWYRQDPGQGLRLIYYSQIVNDFQKGDIAEGYSVSREKKESFPLTVTSAQKNPTAFYLCASSIEAAGPGSNTEAFFGQGTRLTVV.

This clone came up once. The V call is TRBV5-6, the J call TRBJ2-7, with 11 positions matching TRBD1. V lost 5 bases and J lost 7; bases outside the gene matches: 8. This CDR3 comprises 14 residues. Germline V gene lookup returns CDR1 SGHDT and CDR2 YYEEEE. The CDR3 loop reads CASSRTGTGGEQYF. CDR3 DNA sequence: TGTGCCAGCAGTCGAACCGGGACAGGGGGAGAGCAGTACTTC.

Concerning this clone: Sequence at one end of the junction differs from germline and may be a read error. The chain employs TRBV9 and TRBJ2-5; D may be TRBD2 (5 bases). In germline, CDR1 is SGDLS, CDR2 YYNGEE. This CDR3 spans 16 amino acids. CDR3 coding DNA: TGTGCCAGCAGCGTAGCGGCGGGCGCCAACCAGGAGACCCAGTACTTC. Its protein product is CASSVAAGANQETQYF. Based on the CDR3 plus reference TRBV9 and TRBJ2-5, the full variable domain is DSGVTQTPKHLITATGQRVTLRCSPRSGDLSVYWYQQSLDQGLQFLIQYYNGEERAKGNILERFSAQQFPDLHSELNLSSLELGDSALYFCASSVAAGANQETQYFGPGTRLLVL.

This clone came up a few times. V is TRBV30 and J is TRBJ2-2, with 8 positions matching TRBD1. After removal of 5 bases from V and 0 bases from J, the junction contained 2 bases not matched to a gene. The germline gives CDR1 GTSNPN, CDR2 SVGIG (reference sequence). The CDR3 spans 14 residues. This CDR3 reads CAWQGATNTGELFF. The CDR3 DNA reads TGTGCCTGGCAGGGGGCAACGAACACCGGGGAGCTGTTTTTT.

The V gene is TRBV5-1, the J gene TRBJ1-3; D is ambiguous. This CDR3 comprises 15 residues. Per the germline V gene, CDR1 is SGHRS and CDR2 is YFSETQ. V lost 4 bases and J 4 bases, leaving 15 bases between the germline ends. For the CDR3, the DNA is TGCGCCAGCAGCCCCTCGGGTTCTGGCGGAAACACCATATATTTT. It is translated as CASSPSGSGGNTIYF.

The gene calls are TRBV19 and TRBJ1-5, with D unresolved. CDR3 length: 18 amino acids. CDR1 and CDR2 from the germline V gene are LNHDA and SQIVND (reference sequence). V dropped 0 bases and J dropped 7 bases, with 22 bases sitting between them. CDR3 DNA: TGTGCCAGTAGTATAGATCTATGGAGAGGTTTAAAGGAGCAGCCCCAGCATTTT. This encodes CASSIDLWRGLKEQPQHF.

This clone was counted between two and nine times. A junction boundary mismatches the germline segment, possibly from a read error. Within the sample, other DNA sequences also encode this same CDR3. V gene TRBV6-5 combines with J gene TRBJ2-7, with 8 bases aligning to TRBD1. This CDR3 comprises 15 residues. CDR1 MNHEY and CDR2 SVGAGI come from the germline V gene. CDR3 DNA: TGCGCCAGCAGTCCGCAGGGGGCGAGACGCTACGAGCAGTACTTC. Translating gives CASSPQGARRYEQYF.

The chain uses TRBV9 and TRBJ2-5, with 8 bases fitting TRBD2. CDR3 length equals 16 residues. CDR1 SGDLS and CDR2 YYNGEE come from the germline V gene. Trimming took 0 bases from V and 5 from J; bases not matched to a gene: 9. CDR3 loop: CASSVGAAGVGETQYF. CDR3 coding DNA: TGTGCCAGCAGCGTAGGGGCAGCGGGAGTGGGGGAGACCCAGTACTTC. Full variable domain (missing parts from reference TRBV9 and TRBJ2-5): DSGVTQTPKHLITATGQRVTLRCSPRSGDLSVYWYQQSLDQGLQFLIQYYNGEERAKGNILERFSAQQFPDLHSELNLSSLELGDSALYFCASSVGAAGVGETQYFGPGTRLLVL.

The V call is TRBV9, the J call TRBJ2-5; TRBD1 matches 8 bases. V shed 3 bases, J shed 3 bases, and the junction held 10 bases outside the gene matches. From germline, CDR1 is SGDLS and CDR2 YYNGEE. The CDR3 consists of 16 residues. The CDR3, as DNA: TGTGCCAGCAGCGCGGGACAGGCCCCGGGCAAAGAGACCCAGTACTTC. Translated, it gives CASSAGQAPGKETQYF.

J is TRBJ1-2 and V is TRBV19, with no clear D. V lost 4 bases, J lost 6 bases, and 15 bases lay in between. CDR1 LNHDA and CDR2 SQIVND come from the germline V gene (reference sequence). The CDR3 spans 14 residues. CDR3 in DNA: TGTGCCAGTAGTAACCTCGGGTTTATCGATGGCTACACCTTC. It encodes CASSNLGFIDGYTF.

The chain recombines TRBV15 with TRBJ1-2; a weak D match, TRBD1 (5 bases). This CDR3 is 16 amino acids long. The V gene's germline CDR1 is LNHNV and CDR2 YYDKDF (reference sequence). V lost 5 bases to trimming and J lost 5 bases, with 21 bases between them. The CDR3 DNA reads TGTGCCACCAGCTCCCTGGACACCCGCGAAGGTTATGGCTACACCTTC. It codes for CATSSLDTREGYGYTF.

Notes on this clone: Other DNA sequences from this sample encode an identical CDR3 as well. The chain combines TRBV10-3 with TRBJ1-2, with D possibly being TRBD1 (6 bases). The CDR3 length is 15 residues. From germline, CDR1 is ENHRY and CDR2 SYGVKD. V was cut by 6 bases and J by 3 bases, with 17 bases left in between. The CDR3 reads CAIRLPGDAHYGYTF. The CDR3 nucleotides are TGTGCCATCAGGTTACCAGGGGATGCGCACTATGGCTACACCTTC.

CDR3 in DNA: TGTGCCAGCAGTTTACGATCGGGGGGGTACACCGGGGAGCTGTTTTTT. Residues: CASSLRSGGYTGELFF. The chain couples TRBV28 to TRBJ2-2, with TRBD2 matching 8 bases. The CDR3 spans 16 residues. J lost 3 bases, V lost 2 bases, and 5 bases had no gene match. CDR1 is MDHEN, CDR2 SYDVKM, per germline. Full variable domain (outside the CDR3, taken from reference TRBV28 and TRBJ2-2): DVKVTQSSRYLVKRTGEKVFLECVQDMDHENMFWYRQDPGLGLRLIYFSYDVKMKEKGDIPEGYSVSREKKERFSLILESASTNQTSMYLCASSLRSGGYTGELFFGEGSRLTVL.

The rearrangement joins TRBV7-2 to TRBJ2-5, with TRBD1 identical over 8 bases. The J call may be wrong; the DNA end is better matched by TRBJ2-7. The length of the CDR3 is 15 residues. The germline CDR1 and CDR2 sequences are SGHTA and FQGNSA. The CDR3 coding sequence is TGTGCCAGCAGCTTAGGGACAGGGATGGCCTACGAGCAGTACTTC. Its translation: CASSLGTGMAYEQYF.

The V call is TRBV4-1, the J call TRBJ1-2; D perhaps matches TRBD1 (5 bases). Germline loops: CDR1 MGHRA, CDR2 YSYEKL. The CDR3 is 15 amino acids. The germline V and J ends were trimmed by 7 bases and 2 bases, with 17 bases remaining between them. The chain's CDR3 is CASTQTERENYGYTF. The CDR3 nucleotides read TGCGCCAGCACTCAGACAGAACGGGAAAACTATGGCTACACCTTC.

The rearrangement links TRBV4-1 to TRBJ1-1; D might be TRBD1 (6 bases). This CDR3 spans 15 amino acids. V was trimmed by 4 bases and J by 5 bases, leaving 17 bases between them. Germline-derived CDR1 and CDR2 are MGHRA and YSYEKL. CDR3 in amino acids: CASSPGAGDGTEAFF. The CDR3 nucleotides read TGCGCCAGCAGCCCCGGGGCAGGGGATGGGACTGAAGCTTTCTTT.

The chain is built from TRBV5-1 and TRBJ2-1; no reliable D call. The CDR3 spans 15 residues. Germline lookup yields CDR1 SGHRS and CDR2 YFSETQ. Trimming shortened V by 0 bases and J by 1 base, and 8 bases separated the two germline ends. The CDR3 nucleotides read TGCGCCAGCAGCTTGGGGCAGGTTTCCTACAATGAGCAGTTCTTC. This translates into CASSLGQVSYNEQFF.

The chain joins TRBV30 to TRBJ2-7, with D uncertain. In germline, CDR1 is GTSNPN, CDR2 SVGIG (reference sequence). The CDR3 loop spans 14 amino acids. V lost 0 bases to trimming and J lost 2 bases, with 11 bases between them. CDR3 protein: CAWSVPLGPYEQYF. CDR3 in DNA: TGTGCCTGGAGTGTACCCCTCGGCCCCTACGAGCAGTACTTC. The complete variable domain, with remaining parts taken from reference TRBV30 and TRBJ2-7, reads SQTIHQWPATLVQPVGSPLSLECTVEGTSNPNLYWYRQAAGRGLQLLFYSVGIGQISSEVPQNLSASRPQDRQFILSSKKLLLSDSGFYLCAWSVPLGPYEQYFGPGTRLTVT.